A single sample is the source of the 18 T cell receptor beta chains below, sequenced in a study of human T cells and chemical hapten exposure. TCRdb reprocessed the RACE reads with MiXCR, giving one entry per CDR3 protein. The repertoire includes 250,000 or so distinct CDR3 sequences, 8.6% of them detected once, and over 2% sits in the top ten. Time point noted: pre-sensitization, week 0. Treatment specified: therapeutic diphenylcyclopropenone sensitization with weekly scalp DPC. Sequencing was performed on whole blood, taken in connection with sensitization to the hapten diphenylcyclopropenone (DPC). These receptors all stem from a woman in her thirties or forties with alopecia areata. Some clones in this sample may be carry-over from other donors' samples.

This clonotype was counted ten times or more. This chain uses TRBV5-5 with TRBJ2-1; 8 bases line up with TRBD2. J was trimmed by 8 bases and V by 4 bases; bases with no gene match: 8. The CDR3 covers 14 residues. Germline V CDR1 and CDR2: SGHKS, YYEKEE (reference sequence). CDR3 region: CASSPGGVSDEQFF. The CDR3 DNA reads TGTGCCAGCAGCCCCGGGGGGGTGTCGGATGAGCAGTTCTTC. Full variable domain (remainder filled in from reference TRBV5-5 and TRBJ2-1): DAGVTQSPTHLIKTRGQQVTLRCSPISGHKSVSWYQQVLGQGPQFIFQYYEKEERGRGNFPDRFSARQFPNYSSELNVNALLLGDSALYLCASSPGGVSDEQFFGPGTRLTVL.

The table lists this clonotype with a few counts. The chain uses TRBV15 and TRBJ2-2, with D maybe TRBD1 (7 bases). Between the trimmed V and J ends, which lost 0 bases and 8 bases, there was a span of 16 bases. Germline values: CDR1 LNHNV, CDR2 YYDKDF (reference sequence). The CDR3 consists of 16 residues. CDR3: CATSRDRGTVGGELFF. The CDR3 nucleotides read TGTGCCACCAGCAGAGATCGGGGGACAGTTGGAGGGGAGCTGTTTTTT.

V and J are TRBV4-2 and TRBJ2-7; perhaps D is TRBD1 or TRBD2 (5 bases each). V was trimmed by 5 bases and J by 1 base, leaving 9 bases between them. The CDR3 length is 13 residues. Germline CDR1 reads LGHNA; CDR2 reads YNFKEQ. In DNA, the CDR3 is TGTGCCAGCAGCATGGGACCATCCTACGAGCAGTACTTC. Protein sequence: CASSMGPSYEQYF.

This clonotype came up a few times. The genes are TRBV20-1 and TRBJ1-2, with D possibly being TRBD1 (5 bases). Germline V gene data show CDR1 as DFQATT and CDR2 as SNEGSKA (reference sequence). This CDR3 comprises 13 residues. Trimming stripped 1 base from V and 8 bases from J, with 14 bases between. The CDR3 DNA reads TGCAGTGCTAGAGGAGGCAGCACAGGAGGCTACACCTTC. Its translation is CSARGGSTGGYTF.

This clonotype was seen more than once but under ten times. The CDR3, as DNA: TGTGCCAGCAGTTTAAATAGGGACTACAATGAGCAGTTCTTC. This codes for CASSLNRDYNEQFF. The V and J genes are TRBV12-3 or TRBV12-4 and TRBJ2-1; D is unclear. The CDR3 covers 14 residues. V was cut by 2 bases and J by 3 bases, with 8 bases left in between.

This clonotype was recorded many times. The CDR3 coding sequence is TGTGCCAGCAGACCAGACAGGGGGCCGAATCAGCCCCAGCATTTT. It is translated as CASRPDRGPNQPQHF. The chain joins TRBV6-2 or TRBV6-3 to TRBJ1-5, with 10 bases identical to TRBD1. Per the germline V gene, CDR1 is MNHEY and CDR2 is SVGEGT. The V gene end was trimmed by 6 bases and the J gene end by 4 bases; junction bases not matched to a gene: 6. This CDR3 contains 15 residues.

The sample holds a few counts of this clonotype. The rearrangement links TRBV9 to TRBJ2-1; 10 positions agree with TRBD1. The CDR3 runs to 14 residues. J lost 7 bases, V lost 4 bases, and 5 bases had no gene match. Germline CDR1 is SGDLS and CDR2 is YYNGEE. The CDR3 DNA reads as TGTGCCAGCAGCCCAAGACAGGGGGCGAATGAGCAGTTCTTC. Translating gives CASSPRQGANEQFF.

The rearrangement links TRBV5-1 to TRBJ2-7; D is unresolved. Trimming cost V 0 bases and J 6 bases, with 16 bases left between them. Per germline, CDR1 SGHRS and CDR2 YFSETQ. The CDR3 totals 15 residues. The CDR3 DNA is TGCGCCAGCAGCTTGGACGGAAATAGCCTTCTCGAGCAGTACTTC. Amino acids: CASSLDGNSLLEQYF.

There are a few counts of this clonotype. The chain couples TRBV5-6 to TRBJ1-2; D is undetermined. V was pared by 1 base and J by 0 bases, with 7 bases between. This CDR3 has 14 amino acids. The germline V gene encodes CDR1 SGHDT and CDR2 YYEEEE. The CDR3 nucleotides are TGTGCCAGCAGCTTGCAAGGGACTAACTATGGCTACACCTTC. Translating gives CASSLQGTNYGYTF.

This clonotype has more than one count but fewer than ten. The CDR3 reads CSALDRPSGYTF. The CDR3 DNA reads as TGCAGTGCTCTGGACCGCCCTAGTGGCTACACCTTC. V usage is TRBV20-1 and J usage is TRBJ1-2; D is uncertain. V was shortened by 5 bases and J by 7 bases, with 14 bases between the two germline ends. CDR1 is DFQATT and CDR2 is SNEGSKA in the germline V gene (reference sequence). CDR3 length: 12 residues.

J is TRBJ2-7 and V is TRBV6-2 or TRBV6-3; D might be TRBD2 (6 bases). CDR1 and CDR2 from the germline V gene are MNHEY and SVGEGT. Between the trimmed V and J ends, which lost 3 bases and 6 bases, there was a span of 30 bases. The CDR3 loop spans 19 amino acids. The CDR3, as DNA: TGTGCCAGCAGTTATCTGCAGAGTGGGGGTCCTAGCGTTCGTGGCGAGCAGTACTTC. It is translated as CASSYLQSGGPSVRGEQYF.

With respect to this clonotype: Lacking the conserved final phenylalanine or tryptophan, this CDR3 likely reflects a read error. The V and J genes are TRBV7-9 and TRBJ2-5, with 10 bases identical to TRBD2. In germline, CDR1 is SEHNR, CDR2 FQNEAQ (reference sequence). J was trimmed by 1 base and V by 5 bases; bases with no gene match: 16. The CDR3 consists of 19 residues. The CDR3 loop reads CASSRWAVSGRNGQETQYC. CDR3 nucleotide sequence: TGTGCCAGCAGCCGTTGGGCCGTTAGCGGGAGGAACGGCCAAGAGACCCAGTACTGC.

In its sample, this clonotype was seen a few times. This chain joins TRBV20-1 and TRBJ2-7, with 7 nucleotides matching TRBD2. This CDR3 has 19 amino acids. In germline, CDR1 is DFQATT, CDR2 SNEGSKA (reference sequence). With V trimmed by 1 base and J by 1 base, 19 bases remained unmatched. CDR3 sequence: CSARVALGAGDLPSYEQYF. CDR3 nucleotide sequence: TGCAGTGCTAGAGTCGCCCTTGGGGCGGGAGACCTCCCTTCCTACGAGCAGTACTTC.

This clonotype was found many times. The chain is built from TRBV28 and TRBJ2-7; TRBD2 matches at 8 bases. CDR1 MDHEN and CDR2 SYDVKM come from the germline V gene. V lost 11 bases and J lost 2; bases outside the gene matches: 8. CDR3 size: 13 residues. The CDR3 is CAGRTSGTYEQYF. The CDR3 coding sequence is TGTGCCGGACGAACTAGCGGTACCTACGAGCAGTACTTC.

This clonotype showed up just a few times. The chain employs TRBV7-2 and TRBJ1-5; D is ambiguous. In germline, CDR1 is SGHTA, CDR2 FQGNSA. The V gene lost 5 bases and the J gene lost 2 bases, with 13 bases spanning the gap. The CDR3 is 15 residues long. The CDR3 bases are TGTGCCAGCAGCGGTTTCTCTCGGGGCAATCAGCCCCAGCATTTT. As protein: CASSGFSRGNQPQHF.

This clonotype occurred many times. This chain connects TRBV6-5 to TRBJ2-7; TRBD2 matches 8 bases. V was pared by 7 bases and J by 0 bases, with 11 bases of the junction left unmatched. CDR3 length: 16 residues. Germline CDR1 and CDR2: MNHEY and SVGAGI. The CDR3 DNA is TGTGCCAGCACCCGCGGCGCGGGAGGTACCTCCTACGAGCAGTACTTC. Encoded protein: CASTRGAGGTSYEQYF.

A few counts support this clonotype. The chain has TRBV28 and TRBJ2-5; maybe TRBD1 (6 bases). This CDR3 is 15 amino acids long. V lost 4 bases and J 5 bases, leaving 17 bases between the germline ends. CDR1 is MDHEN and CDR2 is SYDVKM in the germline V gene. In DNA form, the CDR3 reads TGTGCCAGCAGTTCAGCCGCGCAGGGGCAGGAGACCCAGTACTTC. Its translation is CASSSAAQGQETQYF.

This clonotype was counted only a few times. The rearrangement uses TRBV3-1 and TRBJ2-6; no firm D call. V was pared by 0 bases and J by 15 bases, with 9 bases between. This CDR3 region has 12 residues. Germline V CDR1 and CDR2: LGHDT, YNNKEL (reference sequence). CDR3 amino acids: CASSQDTENLTF. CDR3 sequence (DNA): TGTGCCAGCAGCCAAGATACGGAAAACCTGACTTTC. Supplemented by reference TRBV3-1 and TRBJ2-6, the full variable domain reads DTAVSQTPKYLVTQMGNDKSIKCEQNLGHDTMYWYKQDSKKFLKIMFSYNNKELIINETVPNRFSPKSPDKAHLNLHINSLELGDSAVYFCASSQDTENLTFGAGSRLTVL.